The clone carrying this T cell receptor beta chain was observed a few times. Antigen unknown. This specimen comes from a study of T-cell reconstitution after alpha-beta-depleted transplantation in children. Study-level points and caveats: Expanded graft clones, several hundred of them, were reportedly the source of alpha-beta T cells about two months after transplant. Once a year had passed after transplant, T-cell counts and diversity came mostly from newly produced T cells. Some patients' high day-60 TCRbeta diversity was attributed to recipient cells surviving conditioning.

This CDR3 has 12 amino acids. It was with unique molecular identifiers that the TCRbeta library was prepared. Each CDR3 protein gets one entry after TCRdb re-called the PCR reads with MiXCR. The sample shows hundreds of thousands of distinct CDR3 sequences, around 25% of them seen only once. The sample consisted of PBMCs, mostly from graft donor cells, taken 360 days after TCRalphabeta/CD19-depleted stem cell transplant. The V call is TRBV21-1, the J call TRBJ2-5. TRBV21-1 is tagged as a pseudogene. The sequence came from a female patient aged 2-15 years who had a stem cell transplant for congenital amegakaryocytic thrombocytopenia, so the T cells may come from the graft donor. The CDR3 reads CASRESQETQYF. The CDR3, as DNA: TGTGCCAGCAGGGAGTCTCAAGAGACCCAGTACTTC.